These T cell receptor beta chains were read from a single sample in a study of human CD8 memory T cell subsets. TCRdb reprocessed the 5' RACE reads and stores each CDR3 protein as one record, lacking DNA. The sample totals roughly 10,000 distinct CDR3 sequences. The sample was CD8+ T cells from PBMCs. Source of these receptors: a human donor in good health. CDR3s include the opening cysteine and the closing phenylalanine or tryptophan.

j_call: TRBJ2-3
v_call: TRBV4-3
cdr3_aa: CASSQDTRVDTQYF

j_call: TRBJ1-3
v_call: TRBV19
cdr3_aa: CASSWKATGLHSGNTIYF

j_call: TRBJ2-5
v_call: TRBV12-3/TRBV12-4
cdr3_aa: CASSLGGSRAPAQETQYF

j_call: TRBJ2-1
v_call: TRBV12-5
cdr3_aa: CASGRGQGLNEQFF

j_call: TRBJ2-4
v_call: TRBV15
cdr3_aa: CATSRTGGANIQYF

j_call: TRBJ2-3
v_call: TRBV29-1
cdr3_aa: CSVGLAAYTDTQYF

j_call: TRBJ1-1
v_call: TRBV4-1
cdr3_aa: CASSQTQGLGRGAFF

j_call: TRBJ2-5
v_call: TRBV5-1
cdr3_aa: CASSPGLAGDPYQETQYF

j_call: TRBJ1-4
v_call: TRBV6-5
cdr3_aa: CASSALNEKLFF

j_call: TRBJ2-7
v_call: TRBV4-3
cdr3_aa: CASSQGGAGAGYEQYF

j_call: TRBJ2-7
v_call: TRBV27
cdr3_aa: CASSMGQGYEQYF